This T cell receptor (beta chain) was sequenced for a study of T cell responses to AZD1222 COVID-19 vaccine. The V and J ends lost 4 bases and 5 bases, in that order; junction bases with no gene match: 14. The CDR3 length is 16 residues. CDR1 is SGHRS, CDR2 YFSETQ, per germline. Libraries were prepared by immunoSEQ multiplex PCR; TCRdb keeps only in-frame clonotypes and omits some of them. The data show 95,000 to 100,000 clones, with more than 70% seen just once and about 9.4% held by the top ten. The chain is built from TRBV5-1 and TRBJ1-1; TRBD1 matches 7 bases. The sequence derives from an adult who received the AZD1222 COVID-19 vaccine. Sample: peripheral blood, taken 28 days after the second AZD1222 dose. CDR3 region: CASSPGHRGGRTEAFF. Written as DNA, the CDR3 is TGCGCCAGCAGCCCGGGGCACAGGGGAGGAAGGACTGAAGCTTTCTTT.